This T cell receptor (beta chain) was captured by sequencing in a study of control samples from healthy donors and cancer patients. Repertoires were generated with immunoSEQ multiplex PCR, while TCRdb's copy carries only in-frame clones and drops some. The data show 170,000 or so clones, roughly 93% seen once. The sample taken for sequencing was blood. This clonotype was sampled from a man between 18 and 35 years old in good health.

The CDR3 DNA reads TGTGCCAGCAGCCGAGTAAGCGGAGGCTATGGCTACACCTTC. Translated: CASSRVSGGYGYTF. J is TRBJ1-2 and V is TRBV9; D gene uncertain. Looked up from germline, CDR1 is SGDLS and CDR2 is YYNGEE. Trimming took off 4 bases at V and 4 bases at J, with 14 bases between the two ends. CDR3 length: 14 amino acids.